Listed here are 3 T cell receptor beta chains from one sample, sequenced in a study of T cells after yellow fever vaccination. Each CDR3 protein is one row after TCRdb ran MiXCR on the 5' RACE reads. This table has approximately 160,000 distinct CDR3 sequences, approximately 9.9% appearing once. The starting material was CD8+ T cells sorted from PBMCs, obtained 45 days after the yellow fever booster vaccination. Receptors were obtained from a man between 18 and 29 years old who received the YFV17D yellow fever vaccine.

This clonotype was seen many times. The chain joins TRBV4-2 to TRBJ1-4; D remains ambiguous. Per germline, CDR1 LGHNA and CDR2 YNFKEQ. V was trimmed by 1 base and J by 0 bases, leaving 6 bases between them. There are 15 residues in the CDR3. The CDR3: CASSQGVATNEKLFF. CDR3 nucleotide sequence: TGTGCCAGCAGCCAAGGGGTTGCAACTAATGAAAAACTGTTTTTT.

There are a few counts of this clonotype. V usage is TRBV11-2 and J usage is TRBJ2-3, with a weak D call TRBD1 (6 bases). From germline, CDR1 is SGHAT and CDR2 FQNNGV. V was trimmed by 5 bases and J by 0 bases, leaving 12 bases between them. The CDR3 spans 15 residues. CDR3 amino acids: CASSLRGGSTDTQYF. The CDR3, as DNA: TGTGCCAGCAGCCTAAGAGGGGGTAGCACAGATACGCAGTATTTT.

The chain recombines TRBV5-4 with TRBJ2-3; the match to TRBD2 covers 15 bases. J gave up 4 bases and V 0 bases, and 3 bases lay outside the gene matches. Per the germline V gene, CDR1 is SGHNT and CDR2 is YYREEE (reference sequence). The CDR3 has 17 residues. The CDR3 region has the DNA TGTGCCAGCAGCTTGGGGACTAGCGGGGGGGCGTCAGATACGCAGTATTTT. Its translation is CASSLGTSGGASDTQYF.